Given below is one TCR beta chain in context. Its antigen is undetermined. This specimen comes from a study of shared clonotypes between healthy human individuals. Clones were read by immunoSEQ multiplex PCR, and TCRdb kept only the in-frame ones, dropping some. Of 2 million to 2.5 million clones in the sample, roughly 95% were seen once. Study-wide results and caveats: Generally, estimated richness proved larger in naive subsets than it did in memory subsets. Naive CD4 clonotypes were shared across a handful of donors at around 5.4%. Sampling covered blood only; tissue repertoires likely differ.

CD45RO-negative, CCR7-positively selected cells formed the naive CD8 fraction, excluding terminally differentiated effector memory CD45RA+ cells. Trimming removed 6 bases at V and 6 bases at J, with 27 bases between. Germline V gene data show CDR1 as MNHEY and CDR2 as SMNVEV (reference sequence). This CDR3 has 18 residues. The sequencing sample was made of naive CD8+ T cells sorted from blood. The TCR sequence derives from a man between 18 and 35 years old in good health. The rearrangement joins TRBV27 to TRBJ2-1; tentatively, D is TRBD1 or TRBD2 (6 bases each). The CDR3, as DNA: TGTGCCAGCAGCGGTGCCTCATCGGGGGCGGGAACGGCCAATGAGCAGTTCTTC. It yields the protein CASSGASSGAGTANEQFF.